This T cell receptor (beta chain) was retrieved from a study of cytomegalovirus exposure and HLA in healthy donors (dated by TCRdb to about 2017). Notes on the research overall: An earlier analysis of 587 of the donors reported about 300 Gb of sequence data and 95 million to 130 million unique TCR beta sequences obtained from approximately 180 million T cells. Along with the approximately 700-subject first cohort, a separate validation cohort of over a hundred different subjects was used. The study combined high-throughput TCR immunosequencing, statistical association of individual TCRs with disease status, and machine learning to predict cytomegalovirus infection status. A later analysis re-analyzed previously published TCR beta repertoires from 660 or so donors and added high-resolution HLA genotyping to study TCR occurrence patterns. Genome-wide SNP genotypes for about three fifths of the roughly 670 donors were used in a later genetic analysis, which treated that subset as a discovery cohort. Approximately 330 gigabases of sequencing data and around 88 million unique TCR sequences made up an early release that covered approximately 700 HLA-typed donors. Several DR-DQ haplotypes were treated as single units for association and clustering because of strong linkage in the cohort. All discovery cohort repertoires had been generated on a single sequencing platform. Among 398 genotyped donors of the cohort, an average of approximately 250,000 unique TCR beta nucleotide sequences were sequenced per donor, roughly a sixth of them non-productive. The number of donors typed differed by locus, with about 629-630 for A, B, C, DRB1 and DQB1, around 500 for DQA1, nearly 610 for DPA1, and over 400 for DPB1. HLA typing included class I and class II loci at four-digit resolution. The study aimed to test whether signatures of past pathogen exposure could be identified by cataloging public T cell receptors. Donor age, sex, ethnicity and CMV serostatus were compiled together with the repertoire data. Rather than drawing on any new phenotypic data, the later analysis identified candidate immune exposures from TCR beta sequences and the way those sequences occurred across donors. An earlier analysis of 500 to 750 of the donors applied high-throughput TCR beta sequencing to assess whether each TCR beta V gene segment acted as functional or pseudogenic. The study profiled the T cell repertoires of hundreds of subjects by immunosequencing and related them to cytomegalovirus serostatus. Of the roughly 410 genotyped donors, over 80% were placed in the genetic ancestry cluster associated with self-reported Caucasian donors.

Study-level results and caveats: Because counts were too low, roughly 16 rarely observed V segments, including chromosome 9 orphons, were left out of the earlier analysis of roughly 600 of the donors. A later analysis found that most CMV-associated TCR beta chains appeared HLA-restricted, with HLA associations seemingly driven largely by CMV exposure. This cohort had only TCR beta chains sequenced, and the lack of alpha or paired-chain data limited which features could be detected. A later genetic analysis reported fewer N-insertions in productive TCRs among donors in an Asian-associated ancestry cluster than the roughly 640-donor mean. A further reported finding was that TCR beta sequences accurately predicted the HLA-A and HLA-B alleles for most subjects in the first cohort. When HLA alleles, especially DR and DQ, strongly co-occurred, attributing TCR associations to individual alleles was difficult. CMV serostatus was the only immune exposure information available for the cohort. A later analysis associated 15,000 or so TCR beta sequences with specific HLA alleles at a false discovery rate of 0.05. An association between a missense DCLRE1C variant and V-gene and J-gene trimming of TCR beta chains was found in a later genetic analysis and replicated in an independent cohort. In a later analysis, HLA-associated TCR beta chains were found to be more clonally expanded and to have lower generation probabilities than equally common non-associated chains. The classifier was reported to diagnose cytomegalovirus status with high specificity and sensitivity in both the original and validation cohorts. The authors suggested that the approach could potentially be generalized to other disease states and immunological phenotypes. Several of the top co-occurrence clusters appeared to be linked to parvovirus B19, influenza, CMV and Epstein-Barr virus, according to a later analysis. A cluster of highly shared sequence variants was judged likely to be a technical artifact of the sequencing pipeline. A later analysis found that TCR association rates varied across HLA loci, with DRB1 alleles showing the most associated TCRs and HLA-C alleles the fewest. An earlier analysis of 587 of the donors showed that most TCR beta V segments appeared in productive rearrangements either about 87% or about 30% of the time, which broadly matched IMGT annotations. In the study, 164 TCR beta chains were listed as associated with cytomegalovirus. Because HLA typing was unavailable for some donors at each locus, only the typed subset was used in association tests. Linkage disequilibrium might explain the correlated functional status among segregating V segments, but an unknown experimental factor could not be ruled out. Most TCR sequences were observed very rarely across donors, whereas some public TCRs were present in many individuals. Roughly uniform sequencing depth across donors was assumed in presence/absence analyses, although this assumption may not hold. In vitro tests confirmed that three of the cytomegalovirus-associated TCR beta chains recognize cytomegalovirus antigens.

Details on this clone: The antigen this receptor binds is unknown. An end of the junction differs from the germline gene, which may be a read error.

In total, 666 healthy bone marrow donors made up the cohort. Cohort members were all nominally healthy when sampled, although unrecorded immune exposures were likely present. The donor tested CMV seronegative and was one of the 352 seronegative cohort members. A peripheral blood sample was provided by each donor, and peripheral blood mononuclear cells were used for TCR beta sequencing. Genomic DNA extraction from the blood cell samples was performed with the Qiagen DNeasy Blood Extraction Kit. The method behind the library was the immunoSEQ multiplex PCR assay. A mixture of 60 forward primers for TCR Vbeta segments and 13 reverse primers for TCR Jbeta segments was used in the multiplex PCR. A multiplex PCR assay on genomic DNA amplified the CDR3 region of rearranged TCR beta genes. On the Illumina HiSeq System, the amplified TCR beta libraries were sequenced as 87-base-pair reads. As for how the authors treated the data: In a later analysis, 70 million to 95 million unique TCR beta chains were counted across the approximately 670 repertoires, and around 11 million of these chains were shared by at least two donors. A nearest-neighbor algorithm error-corrected the raw reads and collapsed the reads into unique sequences, merging closely related sequences to remove PCR and sequencing errors. V, D and J gene segments were assigned by aligning CDR3 sequences to IMGT reference sequences. For a sequence to be retained, a match of at least six nucleotides to both a V gene segment and a J gene segment was required. A rearrangement counted as productive if the CDR3 had no stop codons and remained in frame with V and J, and every other rearrangement counted as non-productive. CDR3 was defined according to IMGT convention as the region running from the second conserved V-encoded cysteine to the conserved J-encoded phenylalanine. The earlier analysis of approximately 590 of the donors excluded any sequence lacking an unambiguous match to a single V gene segment. In an earlier analysis of 450 to 700 of the donors, V segments were called functional above 56.7% productive rearrangements and were called segregating when the between-donor standard deviation exceeded 5%. A statistical classification framework was developed to diagnose cytomegalovirus status using the catalog of TCR beta chain sequences. A later analysis assigned V and J genes by comparing TCR nucleotide sequences with IMGT/GENE-DB human TR gene sequences. Using the TCRdist pipeline, a later analysis assigned CDR3 sequences along with most-parsimonious VDJ recombination scenarios. In a later analysis, each TCR beta chain was defined by its CDR3 amino acid sequence together with its V-gene family, and reads lacking a unique V-gene family were excluded. To address suspected cross-contamination and a sequencing artifact, a later analysis removed several hundred highly shared, low-generation-probability nucleotide sequences. For each public chain, a later analysis derived a clonal expansion index from normalized ranks of inferred template counts within each repertoire. In a later analysis, generation probabilities were computed using a VDJ recombination model fitted to out-of-frame rearrangements, and the results were checked against IGoR. Hypergeometric tests were used in a later analysis to score TCR-TCR, TCR-HLA and TCR-CMV co-occurrence, with a repertoire-size bias correction applied to the TCR pairs. To estimate false discovery rates, a later analysis permuted the HLA or CMV assignments 20 times. In a later analysis, co-occurring TCRs were grouped using DBSCAN, with TCRdist sequence similarity added in when clustering inside HLA-allele-positive subsets. Co-occurrence clustering excluded repertoires with fewer than 30,000 or more than 120,000 public chains, plus five with anomalous nucleotide sharing. TCRdb retrieved this table from immuneACCESS and kept in-frame rearrangements only. Not all clones are present; in checked studies, unresolved V genes account for under half, and no reason is known for the remainder. V and J calls and clone size follow that table, whereas D and trimming were derived from the DNA. Within this sample are 150,000 to 200,000 clones, with around 84% of them counted one time only. The ten most abundant clones make up roughly 1.7% of the sample.

This receptor was taken from a young woman in good health and CMV-seronegative. Sequencing was carried out using PBMCs.

The DNA sequence is TGTGCCTGGGGTGTCCCGGGAGGGGCCTATGGCTACACCTTC. This gives the protein CAWGVPGGAYGYTF. The chain joins TRBV30 to TRBJ1-2; TRBD1 is perhaps the D gene, given 5 matching bases. The CDR3 goes from the cysteine to the phenylalanine over 14 residues. The retained sequence is limited to the CDR3, 42 bases, with the frame set at the first base. The germline V gene (reference sequence) gives CDR1 as GTSNPN and CDR2 as SVGIG.